Shown below are 16 T cell receptor beta chains from a single sample sequenced in a study of a mutant IDH1 vaccine in newly diagnosed glioma. Clones were read by immunoSEQ multiplex PCR, and TCRdb kept only the in-frame ones, dropping some. The sample yields some 47,000 clones, 80% to 85% seen once. As for time point: week 35, safety follow-up. In every dose of vaccine, 300 ug of mutant IDH1 20-mer peptide was given alongside topical imiquimod. Their recognized antigens are unknown. The sample in question was PBMCs, obtained from a glioma patient whose treatment included an IDH1 peptide vaccine. Receptors originate from a woman aged 40-49 years with glioma. Some clones in this sample may be carry-over from other donors' samples.

The V call is TRBV5-1, the J call TRBJ2-2; the D is unclear. There are 13 residues in the CDR3. The germline V gene has CDR1 SGHRS and CDR2 YFSETQ. Trimming left V 4 bases short and J 7 bases short, with 11 bases between. The CDR3 DNA reads TGCGCCAGCAGCCCCGTCTTTGGCGGGGAGCTGTTTTTT. It specifies CASSPVFGGELFF.

The V gene is TRBV7-2, the J gene TRBJ1-2, with D tentatively TRBD1 (5 bases). V lost 5 bases and J lost 6, with 19 bases in between. CDR1 and CDR2 (germline): SGHTA, FQGNSA. The CDR3 length is 15 residues. CDR3 sequence (DNA): TGTGCCAGCAGCCCCTCCCAGGGTTCATTGAATGGCTACACCTTC. This codes for CASSPSQGSLNGYTF.

The V gene is TRBV7-9, the J gene TRBJ2-7, with 11 bases fitting TRBD2. Germline CDR1 reads SEHNR; CDR2 reads FQNEAQ (reference sequence). The CDR3 consists of 15 residues. J lost 5 bases, V lost 2 bases, and 5 bases had no gene match. CDR3 residues: CASSLLPGLADEQYF. The CDR3 nucleotides read TGTGCCAGCAGCTTACTCCCGGGACTAGCGGACGAGCAGTACTTC.

The chain employs TRBV7-8 and TRBJ2-3; 8 bases map to TRBD2. This CDR3 contains 17 residues. The trim removed 5 bases at V and 1 base at J, leaving 11 bases unmatched. Germline V CDR1 and CDR2: SGHVS, FQNEAQ. Here the CDR3 reads CASSPATSGMGTDTQYF. DNA of the CDR3: TGTGCCAGCAGCCCTGCTACTAGCGGAATGGGCACAGATACGCAGTATTTT.

This clone was counted between two and nine times. The V and J genes are TRBV6-5 and TRBJ1-4; TRBD1 agrees at 7 bases. CDR3 length equals 16 residues. From germline, CDR1 is MNHEY and CDR2 SVGAGI. Trimming at V came to 4 bases and at J to 1 base, leaving 6 bases not matched to a gene. CDR3 nucleotide sequence: TGTGCCAGCAGTTTTGACAGGGTAGTAACTAATGAAAAACTGTTTTTT. It yields the protein CASSFDRVVTNEKLFF.

The V call is TRBV6-1, the J call TRBJ2-7; D possibly corresponds to TRBD1 (6 bases). The germline V and J ends were trimmed by 5 bases and 7 bases, with 18 bases remaining between them. The CDR3 length is 14 residues. Looked up from germline, CDR1 is MNHNS and CDR2 is SASEGT. The CDR3 region is CASSPGQTSSEQYF. CDR3 bases: TGTGCCAGCAGTCCCGGACAGACGAGTAGTGAGCAGTACTTC.

V and J are TRBV2 and TRBJ1-5; D remains ambiguous. The CDR3 runs to 16 residues. V gave up 1 base and J gave up 0 bases, with 10 bases separating them. Germline CDR1 and CDR2: SNHLY and FYNNEI. The CDR3 sequence: CASSEVSPYSNQPQHF. For the CDR3, the DNA is TGTGCCAGCAGTGAAGTCAGCCCCTATAGCAATCAGCCCCAGCATTTT.

The rearrangement uses TRBV27 and TRBJ2-7; possible D gene TRBD2, 6 bases. CDR1 is MNHEY and CDR2 is SMNVEV in the germline V gene (reference sequence). The CDR3 extends over 16 amino acids. Between the trimmed V and J ends, which lost 1 base and 0 bases, there was a span of 13 bases. The CDR3 spells CASSLFGTSSSYEQYF. CDR3 coding DNA: TGTGCCAGCAGTTTATTCGGGACTTCGAGCTCCTACGAGCAGTACTTC.

This clone was seen just once. The chain uses TRBV15 and TRBJ2-7; a possible D gene is TRBD1 (5 bases). Trimming took 3 bases from V and 1 from J, leaving 10 bases between them. CDR1 and CDR2 from the germline V gene are LNHNV and YYDKDF (reference sequence). CDR3 length equals 14 residues. DNA of the CDR3: TGTGCCACCAGCAGGTCAGGGCATTCCTACGAGCAGTACTTC. It specifies CATSRSGHSYEQYF.

The gene calls are TRBV4-1 and TRBJ1-4; D remains ambiguous. There are 14 residues in the CDR3. The ends were cut back, 0 bases at V and 8 bases at J, with 10 bases in the middle. Looked up from germline, CDR1 is MGHRA and CDR2 is YSYEKL. The CDR3 coding sequence is TGCGCCAGCAGCCAAGATTTGAGTCAAGAAAAACTGTTTTTT. It specifies CASSQDLSQEKLFF.

The gene calls are TRBV27 and TRBJ1-4, with D possibly being TRBD1 (6 bases). This CDR3 has 14 amino acids. Germline lookup yields CDR1 MNHEY and CDR2 SMNVEV (reference sequence). With 5 bases removed from V and 5 bases from J, the gap between germline ends came to 12 bases. The CDR3 is CASSTGYPNEKLFF. In DNA form, the CDR3 reads TGTGCCAGCAGTACAGGGTACCCAAATGAAAAACTGTTTTTT.

V gene TRBV15 combines with J gene TRBJ1-5, with D unresolved. CDR1 and CDR2 from the germline V gene are LNHNV and YYDKDF (reference sequence). This CDR3 spans 14 amino acids. V gave up 1 base and J gave up 5 bases, with 9 bases separating them. As DNA, the CDR3 is TGTGCCACCAGCAGAGGTGGGGTCGATCAGCCCCAGCATTTT. It codes for CATSRGGVDQPQHF.

This clone was recorded once. The chain couples TRBV19 to TRBJ2-7; TRBD2 matches at 9 bases. CDR3 length: 18 amino acids. From germline, CDR1 is LNHDA and CDR2 SQIVND (reference sequence). The J segment lost 3 bases and the V segment lost 6 bases, leaving 18 bases of the junction unmatched. DNA for the CDR3: TGTGCCAGTAGACAGACTGACTACCAGCGGGAGGATTACTACGAGCAGTACTTC. The encoded protein is CASRQTDYQREDYYEQYF.

The genes are TRBV7-2 and TRBJ2-2; no clear D. Trimming took 6 bases from V and 3 from J, leaving 14 bases between them. CDR3 length: 15 amino acids. Germline V gene lookup returns CDR1 SGHTA and CDR2 FQGNSA. The chain's CDR3 is CASSPNGLHTGELFF. The CDR3 nucleotides read TGTGCCAGCAGTCCAAACGGCCTGCACACCGGGGAGCTGTTTTTT.

This chain uses TRBV27 with TRBJ1-5; D is perhaps TRBD1 (5 bases). Germline loops: CDR1 MNHEY, CDR2 SMNVEV (reference sequence). The CDR3 runs to 13 residues. V lost 3 bases, J lost 5 bases, and 8 bases lay in between. CDR3 sequence: CASSFGGDQPQHF. CDR3 nucleotide sequence: TGTGCCAGCAGTTTCGGGGGAGATCAGCCCCAGCATTTT.

The chain combines TRBV15 with TRBJ1-4; 10 positions match TRBD1. CDR1 and CDR2 from the germline V gene are LNHNV and YYDKDF (reference sequence). V shed 1 base and J 8 bases; nucleotides not matched to a gene: 7. The CDR3 length is 16 residues. The DNA of the CDR3 is TGTGCCACCAGCAGAGGAAACCGGGACAGGGGAGAAAAACTGTTTTTT. Amino acid sequence: CATSRGNRDRGEKLFF.